This TCR beta chain appears in the sequencing data of a study of CD8+ T cells in alopecia areata. Study-level background: Oral tofacitinib, 5 to 10 mg twice daily, was given in an open-label trial. Study-level results: Scalp lesions, especially in alopecia totalis/universalis, had higher clonality than normal scalp.

Germline CDR1 reads LGHNT; CDR2 reads FRNRAP. The CDR3 totals 14 residues. V shed 2 bases, J shed 5 bases, and the junction held 1 base outside the gene matches. PBMCs served as the source from which CD4+ and CD8+ T cells were sorted. About this clone: Its target is not known.

Once RNA had been extracted, it was reverse transcribed into cDNA to act as the sequencing template. Profiled with immunoSEQ multiplex PCR; TCRdb holds only in-frame clones, not every one. This table has 170,000 or so clones, 50% to 70% appearing once. This TCR was sampled from a human donor with alopecia areata. The V gene is TRBV12-5, the J gene TRBJ1-2; 11 bases fit TRBD1. Sample: CD4+ T cells sorted from blood, taken at week 0. The CDR3, as DNA: TGTGCTAGTGGTTTGCGGGACAGGGGGTATGGCTACACCTTC. Residues: CASGLRDRGYGYTF. The full variable domain, its missing parts supplied by reference TRBV12-5 and TRBJ1-2, is DARVTQTPRHKVTEMGQEVTMRCQPILGHNTVFWYRQTMMQGLELLAYFRNRAPLDDSGMPKDRFSAEMPDATLATLKIQPSEPRDSAVYFCASGLRDRGYGYTFGSGTRLTVV.